Detailed here is one TCR beta chain. Antigen specificity is unknown. Germline CDR1 is MNHEY and CDR2 is SVGAGI. CDR3 size: 14 residues. Trimming removed 8 bases at V and 4 bases at J, with 15 bases between. The data originate from a study of Ad26.COV2.S vaccination and SARS-CoV-2 variants. Study background: Dosing was one shot or two shots 56 days apart.

The protocol was immunoSEQ multiplex PCR, while the TCRdb copy is restricted to in-frame clones and leaves out a portion. The sample has over 450,000 clones; about nine tenths are singletons. Regarding treatment: around 19 received Ad26.COV2.S at low or high dose, single or two shots; roughly 5 received placebo; per-sample allocation not given. Repertoires come from day 63 after the first vaccine or placebo injection. Study conclusions and caveats: Following vaccination, spike-specific CD8+ and CD4+ T cell responses reportedly exhibited substantial breadth. Vaccine and placebo recipients had similar non-spike TCR breadth. Researchers cautioned that TCR breadth and depth analyses may have underestimated total T cell responses.

This TCR came from a person aged 18-65 years who received the Ad26.COV2.S COVID-19 vaccine or a placebo. This specimen consisted of peripheral blood, obtained in a trial of Ad26.COV2.S vaccine versus placebo. The rearrangement uses TRBV6-5 and TRBJ2-1; D gene uncertain. CDR3 residues: CASELGSGYNEQFF. The CDR3 DNA is TGTGCCAGCGAGCTGGGTAGTGGTTACAATGAGCAGTTCTTC.